One and the same sample provided the 13 T cell receptor beta chains below, sequenced in a study of circulating CD8 cells and anti-PD-1 response in melanoma. Sorting of live CD3+CD8+TCRalphabeta+ cells by PD-1 and/or TIGIT gave four subsets. The QIAseq Immune Repertoire TCR panel built the libraries from 15 ng of total RNA. Via MiXCR, TCRdb re-called the reads, giving one row per CDR3 protein. The sample records about 560 distinct CDR3 sequences, roughly 5% being singletons. Source: CD8+ T cells from PBMCs, taken at baseline or after one month of anti-PD-1 therapy (not recorded which). These receptors all come from a human donor with melanoma.

Within the sample, this clonotype is medium-sized (0.01 to 0.1%). The J gene is TRBJ2-5, the V gene TRBV25-1; perhaps TRBD1 as D (5 bases). Germline CDR1 is MGHDK and CDR2 is SYGVNS. Trimming left V 4 bases short and J 11 bases short, with 8 bases between. The CDR3 spans 10 residues. The CDR3 region has the DNA TGTGCCAGCAGTGGGGCAGGGCAGTACTTC. Amino acid sequence: CASSGAGQYF.

Only a few counts were recorded for this clonotype. This chain uses TRBV6-5 with TRBJ2-3; D is possibly TRBD1 (9 bases). Germline V gene sequence: CDR1 MNHEY, CDR2 SVGAGI. This CDR3 region has 15 residues. V was pared by 5 bases and J by 7 bases, with 19 bases between. The CDR3 region is CASSDGGDRVNTQYF. The DNA for the CDR3 is TGTGCCAGCAGTGACGGGGGGGACAGGGTGAATACGCAGTATTTT.

By its share, this clonotype is medium-sized. This sequence joins TRBV27 and TRBJ2-1; TRBD2 matches 8 bases. With 3 bases clipped from V and 7 bases from J, the junction kept 8 bases outside the gene matches. This CDR3 is 15 amino acids long. Germline CDR1 and CDR2: MNHEY and SMNVEV (reference sequence). The CDR3 is CASSFGGLEGNEQFF. The CDR3 DNA sequence: TGTGCCAGCAGTTTTGGGGGACTAGAAGGAAATGAGCAGTTCTTC.

This clonotype rates as medium-sized. The CDR3 region is CSALFASGITSSYEQYF. Written as DNA, the CDR3 is TGCAGTGCCCTCTTCGCTAGCGGAATTACCAGCTCCTACGAGCAGTACTTC. The chain joins TRBV20-1 to TRBJ2-7; TRBD2 matches 7 bases. CDR3 size: 17 residues. V was clipped by 6 bases and J by 0 bases; unmatched bases: 17. CDR1 and CDR2 (germline): DFQATT, SNEGSKA (reference sequence).

Sample share makes this clonotype medium-sized (0.01 to 0.1%). The V and J genes are TRBV7-2 and TRBJ2-7; possibly TRBD2 for D (5 bases). CDR3 length: 11 residues. Per the germline V gene, CDR1 is SGHTA and CDR2 is FQGNSA. Trimming pared 5 bases from V and 3 bases from J, leaving 5 bases between. CDR3 loop: CASSDYYEQYF. CDR3 nucleotides: TGTGCCAGCAGCGACTACTACGAGCAGTACTTC.

By share, this clonotype counts as medium-sized. This sequence joins TRBV5-8 and TRBJ2-2; D tentatively fits TRBD1 or TRBD2 (6 bases each). Germline lookup yields CDR1 SGHTS and CDR2 YDEGEE. Trimming stripped 1 base from V and 1 base from J, with 11 bases between. The CDR3 sequence is 16 residues long. CDR3: CASSLRGALNTGELFF. CDR3 bases: TGTGCCAGCAGCTTGAGGGGGGCGCTGAACACCGGGGAGCTGTTTTTT.

Concerning this clonotype: This may come from a read error, since a much larger clone is one base off. The rearrangement joins TRBV4-2 to TRBJ2-1; TRBD2 is a possible D gene (6 bases). The CDR3 runs 13 residues. The germline gives CDR1 LGHNA, CDR2 YNFKEQ. V lost 1 base to trimming and J lost 13 bases, with 14 bases between them. The DNA of the CDR3 is TGTGCCAGCAGCCAAGGGGGCCGGGAGACCCAGTTCTTC. It is translated as CASSQGGRETQFF.

By sample fraction, this clonotype is medium-sized. CDR3 region: CASSQGATEAFF. In DNA form, the CDR3 reads TGTGCCAGCAGCCAGGGGGCCACTGAAGCTTTCTTT. The chain employs TRBV7-2 and TRBJ1-1; 8 positions match TRBD1. V gave up 5 bases and J gave up 4 bases; unmatched junction bases: 0. The length of the CDR3 is 12 residues. From germline, CDR1 is SGHTA and CDR2 FQGNSA.

This clonotype is large (0.1 to 1%). The chain employs TRBV28 and TRBJ2-3; D remains ambiguous. Trimming removed 4 bases at V and 2 bases at J, with 7 bases between. Germline V gene lookup returns CDR1 MDHEN and CDR2 SYDVKM. The CDR3 extends over 13 amino acids. CDR3 DNA sequence: TGTGCCAGCAGTTACGTTTCCACAGATACGCAGTATTTT. Translating gives CASSYVSTDTQYF.

This clonotype counts as medium-sized. The chain is built from TRBV27 and TRBJ2-1, with D perhaps matching TRBD1 (5 bases). This CDR3 has 13 amino acids. Per germline, CDR1 MNHEY and CDR2 SMNVEV (reference sequence). Trimming removed 0 bases from V and 7 bases from J, with 7 bases in between. CDR3 sequence (DNA): TGTGCCAGCAGTTTATCAGGGGTGAATGAGCAGTTCTTC. This translates into CASSLSGVNEQFF.

This clonotype is medium-sized within its sample. The chain's CDR3 is CASSFGGLMGNEQFF. CDR3 nucleotides: TGTGCCAGCAGTTTTGGGGGGCTTATGGGCAATGAGCAGTTCTTC. The rearrangement links TRBV27 to TRBJ2-1, with D perhaps matching TRBD1 or TRBD2 (6 bases each). The CDR3 consists of 15 residues. From germline, CDR1 is MNHEY and CDR2 SMNVEV (reference sequence). Trimming removed 3 bases at V and 6 bases at J, with 15 bases between.

This clonotype is judged large. The CDR3 DNA reads as TGTGCCAGCAGTCCCGACAGGGCCCACGAGCAGTACTTC. Translated, it gives CASSPDRAHEQYF. This chain joins TRBV27 and TRBJ2-7, with TRBD1 identical over 7 bases. The V and J ends lost 5 bases and 5 bases, in that order; junction bases with no gene match: 6. This CDR3 has 13 amino acids. Germline V CDR1 and CDR2: MNHEY, SMNVEV (reference sequence).

This clonotype is medium-sized (0.01 to 0.1%) in the sample. The rearrangement links TRBV27 to TRBJ2-1; 12 nucleotides agree with TRBD2. V was pared by 5 bases and J by 10 bases, with 6 bases of the junction left unmatched. The CDR3 spans 14 residues. In germline, CDR1 is MNHEY, CDR2 SMNVEV (reference sequence). The CDR3 here is CASSLGLAGNEQFF. The DNA of the CDR3 is TGTGCCAGCAGTCTGGGACTAGCGGGTAACGAGCAGTTCTTC.